Listed here are 20 T cell receptor beta chains from one sample, sequenced in a study of cytomegalovirus exposure and HLA in healthy donors. In the PCR, 60 Vbeta and 13 Jbeta primers were used. Using immunoSEQ multiplex PCR, the repertoire was profiled, and TCRdb retains in-frame clones only, with some absent. The table has about 190,000 clones, more than 80% seen once. Sequenced input: PBMCs. The receptors come from a male donor in good health and CMV-seronegative.

J is TRBJ2-2 and V is TRBV28, with 9 positions matching TRBD1. Looked up from germline, CDR1 is MDHEN and CDR2 is SYDVKM. The CDR3 sequence is 15 residues long. V shed 2 bases, J shed 4 bases, and the junction held 2 bases outside the gene matches. The CDR3 coding sequence is TGTGCCAGCAGTTTAAGGGACAGGGCCACCGGGGAGCTGTTTTTT. Encoded protein: CASSLRDRATGELFF. Drawing the rest from reference TRBV28 and TRBJ2-2, the complete variable domain is DVKVTQSSRYLVKRTGEKVFLECVQDMDHENMFWYRQDPGLGLRLIYFSYDVKMKEKGDIPEGYSVSREKKERFSLILESASTNQTSMYLCASSLRDRATGELFFGEGSRLTVL.

This clone was detected only once. V usage is TRBV28 and J usage is TRBJ2-7; 8 nucleotides line up with TRBD1. Losses at the gene ends were 4 bases for V and 3 bases for J; bases not matched to a gene: 8. Germline values: CDR1 MDHEN, CDR2 SYDVKM. The CDR3 is made up of 15 amino acids. The CDR3 DNA sequence: TGTGCCAGCAGTTCCAGACAGGGGCCGAGCTACGAGCAGTACTTC. Its protein is CASSSRQGPSYEQYF.

The CDR3 is CASSRLAGTDTQYF. As DNA, the CDR3 is TGTGCCAGCAGCCGACTAGCGGGGACAGATACGCAGTATTTT. The chain joins TRBV11-2 to TRBJ2-3, with 11 bases that match TRBD2. The CDR3 spans 14 residues. The V segment lost 5 bases and the J segment 3 bases; nucleotides outside the gene matches: 1. Germline CDR1 SGHAT, CDR2 FQNNGV.

The V call is TRBV7-9, the J call TRBJ1-3; D is unclear. This CDR3 region has 15 residues. CDR1 is SEHNR and CDR2 is FQNEAQ in the germline V gene (reference sequence). Trimming took 3 bases from V and 0 from J, leaving 9 bases between them. The CDR3 region has the DNA TGTGCCAGCAGCTTCTCGGGGAGCTCTGGAAACACCATATATTTT. It yields the protein CASSFSGSSGNTIYF.

The chain recombines TRBV27 with TRBJ2-3; 8 bases are a match to TRBD2. The CDR3 extends over 16 amino acids. The junction had 10 bases not matched to a gene; V was cut back by 5 bases and J by 3 bases. Germline CDR1 is MNHEY and CDR2 is SMNVEV (reference sequence). This chain's CDR3 is CASSGVAGGGTDTQYF. The DNA for the CDR3 is TGTGCCAGCAGTGGGGTGGCGGGAGGAGGGACAGATACGCAGTATTTT.

The rearrangement links TRBV5-8 to TRBJ2-3, with 14 bases aligning to TRBD2. This CDR3 comprises 19 residues. CDR1 is SGHTS, CDR2 YDEGEE, per germline. The V segment lost 0 bases and the J segment 5 bases; nucleotides outside the gene matches: 11. Here the CDR3 reads CASSLARLAGGPVLDTQYF. The DNA of the CDR3 is TGTGCCAGCAGCTTGGCCCGACTAGCGGGGGGGCCAGTCCTAGATACGCAGTATTTT.

V is TRBV5-6 and J is TRBJ2-7, with TRBD1 matching 12 bases. With V trimmed by 5 bases and J by 4 bases, 10 bases remained unmatched. Germline lookup yields CDR1 SGHDT and CDR2 YYEEEE. The CDR3 is made up of 16 amino acids. CDR3 sequence: CASRQGQGARGYEQYF. CDR3 sequence (DNA): TGTGCCAGCAGGCAGGGACAGGGGGCTCGAGGGTACGAGCAGTACTTC.

This chain uses TRBV7-6 with TRBJ2-7; 12 nucleotides match TRBD2. This CDR3 region has 16 residues. V lost 4 bases, J lost 7 bases, and 11 bases stayed unmatched. CDR1 is SGHVS, CDR2 FNYEAQ, per germline. For the CDR3, the DNA is TGTGCCAGCAGCTCCTTACGACTAGCGGGAGTTGGTGAGCAGTACTTC. Amino acid sequence: CASSSLRLAGVGEQYF.

This clone appeared a single time. The rearrangement joins TRBV30 to TRBJ2-5; 9 bases map to TRBD1. The J call may be faulty, since TRBJ2-7 better matches the DNA end. The CDR3 is 13 amino acids. From germline, CDR1 is GTSNPN and CDR2 SVGIG (reference sequence). For the CDR3, the DNA is TGTGCCTGTTCTAGGGACAGGGCCTACGAGCAGTACTTC. It is translated as CACSRDRAYEQYF.

Worth noting for this clone: Its ends do not fully match the called genes, so a read error is possible. The rearrangement joins TRBV7-9 to TRBJ2-3; possibly TRBD1 for D (6 bases). CDR1 and CDR2 from the germline V gene are SEHNR and FQNEAQ (reference sequence). The CDR3 is 15 amino acids. For the CDR3, the DNA is TGTTCCAGCAGCTCAAGGGACATGATCACCAGTACGCAGTATTTT. This translates into CSSSSRDMITSTQYF.

The sample holds a few counts of this clone. The chain combines TRBV7-9 with TRBJ2-7; 8 bases fit TRBD2. The CDR3 is 15 amino acids. The germline gives CDR1 SEHNR, CDR2 FQNEAQ (reference sequence). The J segment lost 7 bases and the V segment lost 4 bases, leaving 12 bases of the junction unmatched. The CDR3 region is CASSSTTSGESEQYF. DNA for the CDR3: TGTGCCAGCAGCTCTACAACTAGCGGAGAATCTGAGCAGTACTTC.

CDR3 region: CASSLEQGTYNEQFF. The CDR3 DNA follows: TGTGCCAGCAGTTTAGAACAGGGGACCTACAATGAGCAGTTCTTC. This chain joins TRBV28 and TRBJ2-1; 7 bases fit TRBD1. The J segment lost 2 bases and the V segment lost 2 bases, leaving 3 bases of the junction unmatched. The germline CDR1 and CDR2 sequences are MDHEN and SYDVKM. The length of the CDR3 is 15 residues.

V gene TRBV30 combines with J gene TRBJ1-2, with D hard to call. This CDR3 spans 15 amino acids. The germline V gene encodes CDR1 GTSNPN and CDR2 SVGIG (reference sequence). Deletions cut 5 bases from V and 4 bases from J, with 20 bases between. CDR3 region: CAWVPRARSSYGYTF. The CDR3 DNA follows: TGTGCCTGGGTGCCGCGGGCCAGGAGCAGCTATGGCTACACCTTC.

The J gene is TRBJ2-1, the V gene TRBV5-1; 7 nucleotides agree with TRBD1. CDR3 length: 16 residues. V shed 0 bases and J 3 bases; nucleotides not matched to a gene: 6. The germline CDR1 and CDR2 sequences are SGHRS and YFSETQ. The CDR3 region is CASSLETGRVYNEQFF. CDR3 coding DNA: TGCGCCAGCAGCTTGGAGACAGGGAGAGTCTACAATGAGCAGTTCTTC.

V is TRBV18 and J is TRBJ2-5; TRBD2 matches 8 bases. V lost 2 bases, J lost 3 bases, and 2 bases stayed unmatched. The germline V gene encodes CDR1 KGHSH and CDR2 LQKENI. This CDR3 is 14 amino acids long. The CDR3 region is CASSPSGGEETQYF. The DNA of the CDR3 is TGTGCCAGCTCACCAAGCGGGGGAGAAGAGACCCAGTACTTC. The complete variable domain, with remaining parts taken from reference TRBV18 and TRBJ2-5, reads NAGVMQNPRHLVRRRGQEARLRCSPMKGHSHVYWYRQLPEEGLKFMVYLQKENIIDESGMPKERFSAEFPKEGPSILRIQQVVRGDSAAYFCASSPSGGEETQYFGPGTRLLVL.

With respect to this clone: At one end, the junction sequence differs from germline, possibly due to a read error. The chain recombines TRBV7-9 with TRBJ1-4; 8 bases line up with TRBD1. Germline CDR1 reads SEHNR; CDR2 reads FQNEAQ (reference sequence). The CDR3 runs 15 residues. The CDR3 loop is CASSHDRGSKEKLFF. CDR3 coding DNA: TGTGCCAGCAGCCACGACAGGGGATCTAAGGAAAAACTGTTTTTT.

V is TRBV4-3 and J is TRBJ1-5; a weak D match, TRBD1 (6 bases). V was pared by 1 base and J by 4 bases, with 11 bases between. This CDR3 spans 15 amino acids. Germline V gene sequence: CDR1 LGHNA, CDR2 YSLEER. CDR3 sequence (DNA): TGCGCCAGCAGCCAAGGAATTGGGACAAATCAGCCCCAGCATTTT. Translating it yields CASSQGIGTNQPQHF.

V gene TRBV14 combines with J gene TRBJ2-7; 10 bases map to TRBD1. Germline-derived CDR1 and CDR2 are SGHDN and FVKESK. The CDR3 length is 16 residues. Trimming took 3 bases from V and 1 from J; bases not matched to a gene: 6. CDR3 sequence: CASSHLGQGPSYEQYF. The CDR3 DNA reads TGTGCCAGCAGCCATTTGGGACAGGGGCCGTCCTACGAGCAGTACTTC.

The CDR3 reads CASSEQLAGQRYEQFF. The CDR3 nucleotides are TGTGCCAGCAGTGAGCAACTAGCGGGACAGAGGTATGAGCAGTTCTTC. V is TRBV6-1 and J is TRBJ2-1, with 10 bases that match TRBD2. Trimming removed 3 bases from V and 8 bases from J; junction bases left unmatched: 10. The CDR3 runs 16 residues. CDR1 is MNHNS and CDR2 is SASEGT in the germline V gene.

The chain has TRBV9 and TRBJ2-1; perhaps TRBD2 as D (6 bases). The CDR3 has 15 amino acids. The V end lost 0 bases, the J end lost 2 bases, and 9 bases lay between the germline ends. CDR1 and CDR2 from the germline V gene are SGDLS and YYNGEE. The CDR3 bases are TGTGCCAGCAGCGTAGTAGCGGTACCCTACAATGAGCAGTTCTTC. It translates to CASSVVAVPYNEQFF. Full variable domain (missing parts from reference TRBV9 and TRBJ2-1): DSGVTQTPKHLITATGQRVTLRCSPRSGDLSVYWYQQSLDQGLQFLIQYYNGEERAKGNILERFSAQQFPDLHSELNLSSLELGDSALYFCASSVVAVPYNEQFFGPGTRLTVL.